In its sample, the clone carrying this T cell receptor (beta chain) was seen a few times. The antigen is unknown. This specimen comes from a study of blood T cells in healthy people across ages. Sample-barcoded 5' priming and a J-beta primer mix drove a second PCR of 7 to 11 cycles. Every sample returned 2.5 million or more CDR3-containing paired-end reads. TCRdb redid the calling of the 5' RACE reads with MiXCR, one entry per CDR3 protein. The sample shows roughly 640,000 distinct CDR3 sequences, approximately 30% of them seen only once. With 0 bases clipped from V and 4 bases from J, the junction kept 5 bases outside the gene matches. CDR3 length equals 17 residues. Germline CDR1 SGHVS, CDR2 FQNEAQ. Notes on the study in general: CMV status of donors was not determined, possibly confounding expanded clonotype changes.

V usage is TRBV7-8 and J usage is TRBJ2-3; 12 bases map to TRBD2. The specimen was blood. The receptor comes from a woman of 80 years or more in good health. CDR3 sequence (DNA): TGTGCCAGCAGCTTAGCCCTAGCGGGGGGGGTGTCAGATACGCAGTATTTT. This encodes CASSLALAGGVSDTQYF.